This section outlines one T cell receptor beta chain sequence together with its context. Data came from immunoSEQ multiplex PCR; TCRdb stores just in-frame clones and leaves some out. Of about 76,000 clones listed, about 80% were seen once; the top ten hold roughly a sixth. The data were obtained in a study of blood T cell repertoires in COVID-19. Study at large: Material from acute and convalescent COVID-19 was sourced from the United States, Italy and Spain.

The TCR sequence derives from a human donor in a cohort sampled during active COVID-19. Source material: peripheral blood.

This chain's CDR3 is CASSLGLASETQYF. The CDR3 nucleotides read TGTGCCAGCAGCTTAGGACTAGCGTCAGAGACCCAGTACTTC. The rearrangement joins TRBV7-9 to TRBJ2-5; 8 positions match TRBD2. This CDR3 is built from 14 residues. The V segment lost 1 base and the J segment 4 bases; nucleotides outside the gene matches: 2. Germline V gene sequence: CDR1 SEHNR, CDR2 FQNEAQ (reference sequence).